This TCR beta chain was retrieved from a study of shared clonotypes between healthy human individuals. Regarding the study as a whole: Against clonotypes common to all four donors, non-shared ones had lower generation probabilities.

This table comes from immunoSEQ multiplex PCR, and its TCRdb copy is limited to in-frame clones, with some not included. The sample includes some 2,100,000 clones, 90% to 97% of them seen just once. Concerning this clone itself: The antigen remains unidentified.

Germline lookup yields CDR1 ENHRY and CDR2 SYGVKD. J was trimmed by 0 bases and V by 6 bases; bases with no gene match: 4. This CDR3 region has 15 residues. Sequencing was performed on naive CD4+ T cells sorted from blood. The subset was: CD45RA+ positively selected. The clonotype was recovered from a man younger than 35 in good health. The chain employs TRBV10-3 and TRBJ2-2; the match to TRBD2 covers 7 bases. This chain's CDR3 is CAIRISGANTGELFF. CDR3 DNA sequence: TGTGCCATCAGAATAAGCGGGGCGAACACCGGGGAGCTGTTTTTT.